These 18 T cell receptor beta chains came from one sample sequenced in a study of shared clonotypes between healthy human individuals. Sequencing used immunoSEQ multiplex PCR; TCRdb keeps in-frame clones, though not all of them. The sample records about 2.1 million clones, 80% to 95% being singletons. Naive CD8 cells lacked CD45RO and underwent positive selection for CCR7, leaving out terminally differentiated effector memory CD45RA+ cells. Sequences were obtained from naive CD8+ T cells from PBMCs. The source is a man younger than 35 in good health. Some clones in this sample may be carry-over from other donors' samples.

CDR3 in DNA: TGTGCCAGCAGCTTGGCTAGCGGGAGTTGGGAGACCCAGTACTTC. This codes for CASSLASGSWETQYF. This sequence joins TRBV7-8 and TRBJ2-5; TRBD2 aligns across 10 bases. Germline loops: CDR1 SGHVS, CDR2 FQNEAQ. This CDR3 is 15 amino acids long. V gave up 3 bases and J gave up 5 bases; unmatched junction bases: 6.

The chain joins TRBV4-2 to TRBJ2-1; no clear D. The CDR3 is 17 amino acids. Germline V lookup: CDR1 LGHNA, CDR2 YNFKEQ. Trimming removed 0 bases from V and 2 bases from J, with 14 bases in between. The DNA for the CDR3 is TGTGCCAGCAGCCAAGAGTCTGGTTTGCGGACCTACAATGAGCAGTTCTTC. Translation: CASSQESGLRTYNEQFF.

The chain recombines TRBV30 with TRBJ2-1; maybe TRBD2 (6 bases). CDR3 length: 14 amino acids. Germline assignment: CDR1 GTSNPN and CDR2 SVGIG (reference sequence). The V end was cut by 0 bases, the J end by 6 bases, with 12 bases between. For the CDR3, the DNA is TGTGCCTGGAGTGTACTCGGGAGCGGCAATGAGCAGTTCTTC. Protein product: CAWSVLGSGNEQFF.

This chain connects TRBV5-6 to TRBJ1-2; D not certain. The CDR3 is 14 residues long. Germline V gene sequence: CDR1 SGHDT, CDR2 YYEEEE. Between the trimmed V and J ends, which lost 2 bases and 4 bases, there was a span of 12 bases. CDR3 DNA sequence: TGTGCCAGCAGCTTTCGTCAGACCACCTATGGCTACACCTTC. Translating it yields CASSFRQTTYGYTF.

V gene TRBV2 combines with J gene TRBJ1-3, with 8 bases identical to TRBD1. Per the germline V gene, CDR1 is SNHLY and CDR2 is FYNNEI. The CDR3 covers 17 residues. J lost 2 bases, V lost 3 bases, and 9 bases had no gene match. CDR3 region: CASSDPAEDRAGNTIYF. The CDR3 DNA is TGTGCCAGCAGTGACCCCGCGGAGGACAGGGCTGGAAACACCATATATTTT.

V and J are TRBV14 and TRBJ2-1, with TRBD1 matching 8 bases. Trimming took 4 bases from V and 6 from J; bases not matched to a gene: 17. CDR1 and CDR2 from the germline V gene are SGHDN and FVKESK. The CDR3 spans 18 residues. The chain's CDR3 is CASSPTGQVYNGGNEQFF. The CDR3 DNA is TGTGCCAGCAGCCCTACGGGACAGGTCTATAACGGGGGCAATGAGCAGTTCTTC.

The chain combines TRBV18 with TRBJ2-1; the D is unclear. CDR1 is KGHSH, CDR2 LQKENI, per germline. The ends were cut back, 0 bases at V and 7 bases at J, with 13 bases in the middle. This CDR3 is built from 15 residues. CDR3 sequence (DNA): TGTGCCAGCTCACCACCGTCAGTGATCGGAAATGAGCAGTTCTTC. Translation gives CASSPPSVIGNEQFF.

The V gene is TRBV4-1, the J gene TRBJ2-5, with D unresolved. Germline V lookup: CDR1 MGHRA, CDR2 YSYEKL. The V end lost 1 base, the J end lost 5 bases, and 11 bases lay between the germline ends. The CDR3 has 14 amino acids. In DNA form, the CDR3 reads TGCGCCAGCAGCCAAGTCCAGTCTGGGGAGACCCAGTACTTC. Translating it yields CASSQVQSGETQYF.

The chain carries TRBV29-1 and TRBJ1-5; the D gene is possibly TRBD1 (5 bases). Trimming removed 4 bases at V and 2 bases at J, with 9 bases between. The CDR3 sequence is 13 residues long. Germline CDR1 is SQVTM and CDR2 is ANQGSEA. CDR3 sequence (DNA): TGCAGCGTTGGAGGGGCAGGCAATCAGCCCCAGCATTTT. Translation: CSVGGAGNQPQHF.

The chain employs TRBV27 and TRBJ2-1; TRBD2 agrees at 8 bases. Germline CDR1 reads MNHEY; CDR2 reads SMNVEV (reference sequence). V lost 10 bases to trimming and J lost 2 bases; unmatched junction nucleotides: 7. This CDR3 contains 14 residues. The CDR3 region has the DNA TGTGCCACGACCCCGGGGGGGCCCTACAATGAGCAGTTCTTC. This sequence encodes CATTPGGPYNEQFF.

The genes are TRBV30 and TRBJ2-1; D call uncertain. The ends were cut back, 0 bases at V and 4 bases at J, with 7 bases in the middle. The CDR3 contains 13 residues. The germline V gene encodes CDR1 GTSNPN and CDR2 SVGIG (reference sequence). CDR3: CAWSVYQYNEQFF. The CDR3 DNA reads TGTGCCTGGAGTGTTTACCAGTACAATGAGCAGTTCTTC.

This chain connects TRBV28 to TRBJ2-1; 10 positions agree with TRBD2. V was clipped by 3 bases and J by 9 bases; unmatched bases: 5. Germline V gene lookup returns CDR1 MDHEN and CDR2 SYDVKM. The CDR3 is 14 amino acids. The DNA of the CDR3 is TGTGCCAGCAGTTTGATTAGCGGGAGGAGTGAGCAGTTCTTC. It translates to CASSLISGRSEQFF. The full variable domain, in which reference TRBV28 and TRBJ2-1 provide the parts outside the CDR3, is DVKVTQSSRYLVKRTGEKVFLECVQDMDHENMFWYRQDPGLGLRLIYFSYDVKMKEKGDIPEGYSVSREKKERFSLILESASTNQTSMYLCASSLISGRSEQFFGPGTRLTVL.

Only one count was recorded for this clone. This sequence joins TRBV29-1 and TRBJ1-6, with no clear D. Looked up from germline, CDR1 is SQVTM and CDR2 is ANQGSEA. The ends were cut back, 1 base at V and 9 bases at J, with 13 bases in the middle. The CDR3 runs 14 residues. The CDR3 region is CSVEGKGIGSPLHF. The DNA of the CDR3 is TGCAGCGTTGAAGGGAAGGGTATTGGTTCACCCCTCCACTTT.

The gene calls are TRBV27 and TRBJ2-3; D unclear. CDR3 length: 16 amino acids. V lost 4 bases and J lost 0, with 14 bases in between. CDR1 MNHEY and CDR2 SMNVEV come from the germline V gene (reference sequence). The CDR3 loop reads CASSSAPATSTDTQYF. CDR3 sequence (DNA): TGTGCCAGCAGTTCGGCCCCAGCGACTAGCACAGATACGCAGTATTTT.

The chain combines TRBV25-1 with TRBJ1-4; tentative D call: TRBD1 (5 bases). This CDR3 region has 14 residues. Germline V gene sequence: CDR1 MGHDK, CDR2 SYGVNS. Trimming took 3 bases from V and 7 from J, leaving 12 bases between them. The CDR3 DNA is TGTGCCAGCAGTGAGCCGTGGGGGGGTGAAAAACTGTTTTTT. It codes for CASSEPWGGEKLFF.

CDR3 sequence reads: CASSDGRDTGELFF. As DNA, the CDR3 is TGTGCCAGCAGTGACGGGAGGGACACCGGGGAGCTGTTTTTT. This sequence joins TRBV2 and TRBJ2-2, with TRBD2 identical over 8 bases. The CDR3 loop spans 14 amino acids. The germline V gene has CDR1 SNHLY and CDR2 FYNNEI. V lost 3 bases and J lost 3; bases outside the gene matches: 0. Filled out from reference TRBV2 and TRBJ2-2, the complete variable domain reads EPEVTQTPSHQVTQMGQEVILRCVPISNHLYFYWYRQILGQKVEFLVSFYNNEISEKSEIFDDQFSVERPDGSNFTLKIRSTKLEDSAMYFCASSDGRDTGELFFGEGSRLTVL.

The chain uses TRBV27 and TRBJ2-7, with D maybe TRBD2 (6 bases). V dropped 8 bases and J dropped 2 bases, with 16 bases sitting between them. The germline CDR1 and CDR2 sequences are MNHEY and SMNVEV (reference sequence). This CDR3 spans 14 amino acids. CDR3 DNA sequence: TGTGCCAGCCGGACTAACATCTGGCCCTACGAGCAGTACTTC. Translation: CASRTNIWPYEQYF.

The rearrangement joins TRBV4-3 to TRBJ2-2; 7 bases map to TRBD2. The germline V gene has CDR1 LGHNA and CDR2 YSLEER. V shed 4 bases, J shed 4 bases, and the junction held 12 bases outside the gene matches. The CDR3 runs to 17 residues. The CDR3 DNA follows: TGCGCCAGCAGCCGCTTAGGGAGGGAGGGACCCACCGGGGAGCTGTTTTTT. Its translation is CASSRLGREGPTGELFF.